This TCR beta chain was retrieved from a study of T cell repertoires in aging, cancer and after chemotherapy. The wider study: Roughly 8.8 million TCR reads made up the full dataset.

V lost 2 bases and J lost 0, with 9 bases in between. The length of the CDR3 is 15 residues. CDR1 and CDR2 (germline): ENHRY, SYGVKD. This clonotype is medium-sized within its sample. A mixed TRB-A/B primer pool amplified rearranged TRB by multiplex touch-down PCR. TCRdb processed the multiplex PCR reads anew with MiXCR; each CDR3 protein has one entry. The sample yields approximately 9,000 distinct CDR3 sequences, 25% seen once. The template was genomic DNA from peripheral blood, not RNA. The chain links TRBV10-3 to TRBJ2-3, with a weak D call TRBD1 (5 bases). The receptor was derived from a human donor with a blood cancer. The material sequenced was blood. In nucleotides, the CDR3 is TGTGCCATCAGTGAGGGGGCAGCTAGCACAGATACGCAGTATTTT. Protein sequence: CAISEGAASTDTQYF.